The 20 T cell receptor beta chains in this list originate from one sample, sequenced in a study of human T cells and chemical hapten exposure. TCRdb itself ran the RACE reads through MiXCR, one entry per CDR3 protein. This sample has 180,000 or so distinct CDR3 sequences, with around 13% found just once. Time point defined: patch test 1, 2 weeks after DPC sensitization. Treatment defined: therapeutic diphenylcyclopropenone sensitization with weekly scalp DPC. This specimen consisted of whole blood, obtained in connection with sensitization to the hapten diphenylcyclopropenone (DPC). The receptor set was obtained from a woman younger than 45 with alopecia areata. Some clones in this sample may be carry-over from other donors' samples.

This rearrangement joins TRBV29-1 to TRBJ2-1, with 10 bases lining up with TRBD1. The ends lost 3 bases at V and 8 bases at J; junction bases unmatched: 10. Germline CDR1 and CDR2: SQVTM and ANQGSEA. The length of the CDR3 is 15 residues. The CDR3 nucleotides read TGCAGCGTTGACAGGACAGGGGGTAGAGGTGATGAGCAGTTCTTC. It codes for CSVDRTGGRGDEQFF.

The rearrangement joins TRBV4-2 to TRBJ2-1, with 11 bases lining up with TRBD2. Germline V gene lookup returns CDR1 LGHNA and CDR2 YNFKEQ. The CDR3 totals 16 residues. J gave up 2 bases and V 4 bases, and 4 bases lay outside the gene matches. CDR3 in amino acids: CASSPRLAGTYNEQFF. Written as DNA, the CDR3 is TGTGCCAGCAGCCCCAGACTAGCGGGGACCTACAATGAGCAGTTCTTC.

This chain joins TRBV4-3 and TRBJ2-7; 8 bases are a match to TRBD2. V shed 3 bases, J shed 1 base, and the junction held 5 bases outside the gene matches. The CDR3 is 15 residues long. The germline V gene has CDR1 LGHNA and CDR2 YSLEER. The CDR3 spells CASSHSSGSSYEQYF. In DNA form, the CDR3 reads TGCGCCAGCAGCCATTCTAGCGGGTCTTCCTACGAGCAGTACTTC.

Only a few counts were recorded for this clonotype. The chain couples TRBV2 to TRBJ2-4; D tentatively reads TRBD1 or TRBD2 (5 bases each). V lost 8 bases to trimming and J lost 0 bases, with 11 bases between them. CDR1 is SNHLY, CDR2 FYNNEI, per germline. The length of the CDR3 is 14 residues. The CDR3 here is CASGTSQAKNIQYF. In DNA form, the CDR3 reads TGTGCCAGCGGGACGAGCCAAGCCAAAAACATTCAGTACTTC.

This clonotype was counted between two and nine times. The chain links TRBV13 to TRBJ2-7; a weak D match, TRBD1 (6 bases). Between the trimmed V and J ends, which lost 6 bases and 0 bases, there was a span of 12 bases. This CDR3 has 14 residues. CDR1 is PRHDT, CDR2 FYEKMQ, per germline (reference sequence). DNA for the CDR3: TGTGCCAGCAGATTAACAGGGACCTCCTACGAGCAGTACTTC. Residues: CASRLTGTSYEQYF.

V is TRBV2 and J is TRBJ1-6; 11 bases fit TRBD1. J gave up 7 bases and V 11 bases, and 4 bases lay outside the gene matches. The CDR3 totals 13 residues. Looked up from germline, CDR1 is SNHLY and CDR2 is FYNNEI. CDR3 DNA sequence: TGTGCCGGAGGGACAGGGGGGAATTCACCCCTCCACTTT. Its protein is CAGGTGGNSPLHF. The variable domain in full, completed from reference TRBV2 and TRBJ1-6, reads EPEVTQTPSHQVTQMGQEVILRCVPISNHLYFYWYRQILGQKVEFLVSFYNNEISEKSEIFDDQFSVERPDGSNFTLKIRSTKLEDSAMYFCAGGTGGNSPLHFGNGTRLTVT.

This clonotype has just a few counts. V is TRBV12-3 or TRBV12-4 and J is TRBJ1-5; weak D call: TRBD1 (6 bases). The CDR3 is 15 residues long. The V end was cut by 3 bases, the J end by 4 bases, with 13 bases between. CDR3 protein: CASSFSGGGNQPQHF. DNA of the CDR3: TGTGCCAGCAGTTTTTCGGGGGGCGGTAATCAGCCCCAGCATTTT.

This chain connects TRBV6-6 to TRBJ1-5, with a tentative D call TRBD1 (6 bases). This CDR3 contains 16 residues. Germline V gives CDR1 MNHNY, CDR2 SVGAGI (reference sequence). V was cut by 2 bases and J by 1 base, with 12 bases left in between. Written as DNA, the CDR3 is TGTGCCAGCAGTTACGGGGGGCGGGGAAGCAATCAGCCCCAGCATTTT. Translation: CASSYGGRGSNQPQHF.

The sample holds a few counts of this clonotype. This chain connects TRBV29-1 to TRBJ2-3, with D tentatively TRBD2 (6 bases). The germline V and J ends were trimmed by 4 bases and 3 bases, with 11 bases remaining between them. In germline, CDR1 is SQVTM, CDR2 ANQGSEA. This CDR3 has 13 amino acids. The CDR3 loop is CSVVGGATDTQYF. The CDR3 DNA sequence: TGCAGCGTTGTCGGGGGAGCGACAGATACGCAGTATTTT.

This clonotype was observed a handful of times. The genes are TRBV5-5 and TRBJ1-1; weak D call: TRBD1 (5 bases). Trimming took 0 bases from V and 4 from J, leaving 22 bases between them. Germline V lookup: CDR1 SGHKS, CDR2 YYEKEE (reference sequence). This CDR3 region has 18 residues. The CDR3 DNA reads TGTGCCAGCAGCTTGGGATCGGCAGGGATTGGATTCGGCACTGAAGCTTTCTTT. Protein sequence: CASSLGSAGIGFGTEAFF.

In this sample, this clonotype turned up many times. As DNA, the CDR3 is TGTGCCATCAGAGGGGCGAGCGCCTATAATTCACCCCTCCACTTT. Protein sequence: CAIRGASAYNSPLHF. The rearrangement links TRBV10-3 to TRBJ1-6; D possibly corresponds to TRBD1 (5 bases). Germline lookup yields CDR1 ENHRY and CDR2 SYGVKD. The V and J ends lost 6 bases and 2 bases respectively, with 11 bases between them. The CDR3 loop spans 15 amino acids.

This clonotype has more than one count but fewer than ten. The CDR3 DNA reads as TGTGCCAGTAGTCGTCCCGGTGTGGCCTACTCTTCCTACAATGAGCAGTTCTTC. It encodes CASSRPGVAYSSYNEQFF. V is TRBV19 and J is TRBJ2-1; D is ambiguous. Deletions cut 5 bases from V and 1 base from J, with 21 bases between. The germline CDR1 and CDR2 sequences are LNHDA and SQIVND (reference sequence). The CDR3 is 18 residues long.

This clonotype was counted only a few times. The J gene is TRBJ1-5, the V gene TRBV6-2 or TRBV6-3; D call uncertain. This CDR3 contains 13 residues. CDR1 is MNHEY, CDR2 SVGEGT, per germline. V was trimmed by 5 bases and J by 2 bases, leaving 7 bases between them. The CDR3 nucleotides read TGTGCCAGCAGTAGAGCTGGCAATCAGCCCCAGCATTTT. Amino acids: CASSRAGNQPQHF.

In its sample, this clonotype was seen many times. This chain uses TRBV7-6 with TRBJ2-1; 11 nucleotides line up with TRBD2. The CDR3 is made up of 16 amino acids. The germline CDR1 and CDR2 sequences are SGHVS and FNYEAQ. V was clipped by 5 bases and J by 2 bases; unmatched bases: 5. CDR3 residues: CASSPGTSGTYNEQFF. The CDR3 DNA reads as TGTGCCAGCAGCCCCGGGACTAGCGGAACCTACAATGAGCAGTTCTTC.

The chain is built from TRBV2 and TRBJ1-1; D is uncertain. The CDR3 spans 16 residues. The germline V gene encodes CDR1 SNHLY and CDR2 FYNNEI. V was shortened by 7 bases and J by 1 base, with 19 bases between the two germline ends. CDR3 nucleotides: TGTGCCAGCATGTTGGCATTGCGGGTTGGGAACACTGAAGCTTTCTTT. This sequence encodes CASMLALRVGNTEAFF.

This clonotype was counted at least ten times. The chain carries TRBV29-1 and TRBJ2-7; 11 nucleotides align to TRBD2. The ends lost 6 bases at V and 6 bases at J; junction bases unmatched: 4. This CDR3 spans 12 amino acids. Germline V gene lookup returns CDR1 SQVTM and CDR2 ANQGSEA. CDR3 sequence (DNA): TGCAGCGTACTAGCGGGAGTTTCCGAGCAGTACTTC. Amino acid sequence: CSVLAGVSEQYF.

The chain has TRBV29-1 and TRBJ1-4; 8 bases align to TRBD1. With V trimmed by 7 bases and J by 3 bases, 4 bases remained unmatched. Germline CDR1 SQVTM, CDR2 ANQGSEA. This CDR3 has 13 residues. The CDR3 protein is CSGLQGANEKLFF. The CDR3 bases are TGCAGCGGACTACAGGGGGCTAATGAAAAACTGTTTTTT.

This clonotype was observed many times. The gene calls are TRBV6-6 and TRBJ1-6; the D is unclear. The germline V gene has CDR1 MNHNY and CDR2 SVGAGI (reference sequence). The germline V and J ends were trimmed by 4 bases and 7 bases, with 14 bases remaining between them. The CDR3 covers 15 residues. The CDR3: CASSSPERGNSPLHF. CDR3 nucleotides: TGTGCCAGCAGTTCCCCTGAGCGTGGGAATTCACCCCTCCACTTT.

The V call is TRBV28, the J call TRBJ1-3; TRBD1 is a possible D gene (5 bases). V was pared by 5 bases and J by 8 bases, with 10 bases between. This CDR3 is 12 amino acids long. CDR1 and CDR2 from the germline V gene are MDHEN and SYDVKM. This CDR3 reads CASSAQGDTIYF. The CDR3 DNA reads as TGTGCCAGCAGTGCCCAGGGAGACACCATATATTTT. The whole variable domain, filled in from reference TRBV28 and TRBJ1-3, reads DVKVTQSSRYLVKRTGEKVFLECVQDMDHENMFWYRQDPGLGLRLIYFSYDVKMKEKGDIPEGYSVSREKKERFSLILESASTNQTSMYLCASSAQGDTIYFGEGSWLTVV.

The V gene is TRBV12-3 or TRBV12-4, the J gene TRBJ2-3; a weak D match, TRBD1 (6 bases). The CDR3 runs 14 residues. V lost 3 bases and J lost 6, with 13 bases in between. CDR3 bases: TGTGCCAGCAGTTTGGGCCATAGGGGGGATACGCAGTATTTT. Its translation: CASSLGHRGDTQYF.